This is a list of T cell receptor beta chains from one sample in a study of beta chain features in type 1 diabetes. Here immunoSEQ multiplex PCR was the method, and the copy in TCRdb shows in-frame clones only, minus some. Of approximately 600,000 clones detected, about an eighth appear once; the ten largest clones hold around 0.12%. Sample: naive CD4+ T cells from blood. Every receptor here comes from a man aged 30-40 years with type 1 diabetes. Both conserved end residues are part of each CDR3. The D gene is left open where the match is weak. Only part of the rows carry a size: once, few, many, or a class if the clone is expanded.

. | TRBJ1-5 | TRBV7-7 | . | TGTGCTAGCAACCAACCCTCGGTTCAGCCCCAGCATTTT | CASNQPSVQPQHF
TRBD1 | TRBJ1-2 | TRBV5-1 | . | TGCGCCAGCAGCCCGGGACAGCAAGCTAACTATGGCTACACCTTC | CASSPGQQANYGYTF
. | TRBJ1-1 | TRBV7-9 | few | TGTGCCAGCACTTCGAGCTTATTGGACAATGAAGCTTTCTTT | CASTSSLLDNEAFF
. | TRBJ2-3 | TRBV4-1 | . | TGCGCCAGCAGCCACACAACTTCGGATACGCAGTATTTT | CASSHTTSDTQYF
TRBD2 | TRBJ2-3 | TRBV29-1 | . | TGCAGCGGAACACTAGCGGGAGGCACAGATACGCAGTATTTT | CSGTLAGGTDTQYF
. | TRBJ1-2 | TRBV5-6 | . | TGTGCCAGCACCTTTGGAAACGGGGCAAACTATGGCTACACCTTC | CASTFGNGANYGYTF
. | TRBJ2-5 | TRBV10-1 | . | TGCGCCAGCAGTTGGGACTCTGATCGGGCCCAGTACTTC | CASSWDSDRAQYF
. | TRBJ2-5 | TRBV7-2 | few | TGTGCCAGCAGCTTGGCGGGTGGAGAGACCCAGTACTTC | CASSLAGGETQYF
TRBD1 | TRBJ2-2 | TRBV11-3 | few | TGTGCCAGCAGACGGGACAGCTCAACCGGGGAGCTGTTTTTT | CASRRDSSTGELFF
. | TRBJ2-7 | TRBV5-1 | . | TGCGCCAGCAGCTCCCACAACTCCTACGAGCAGTACTTC | CASSSHNSYEQYF
TRBD1 | TRBJ1-6 | TRBV25-1 | few | TGTGCCAGCAGTGAACAGGGGGCCAATTCACCCCTCCACTTT | CASSEQGANSPLHF
. | TRBJ1-6 | TRBV25-1 | . | TGTGCCAGCAGTGAATGGGGGGGTACTCCTGGTAATTCACCCCTCCACTTT | CASSEWGGTPGNSPLHF
. | TRBJ2-2 | TRBV7-7 | . | TGTGCCAGCAGCTACGACCCGACGGACGGGGAGCTGTTTTTT | CASSYDPTDGELFF
TRBD1 | TRBJ1-2 | TRBV7-2 | . | TGTGCCAGCAGCTTTGACAGGGCCTACACCTTC | CASSFDRAYTF
TRBD2 | TRBJ2-5 | TRBV4-2 | few | TGTGCCAGCAGCCAAACTAGCGGGCCTGGGGCCCAGTACTTC | CASSQTSGPGAQYF
. | TRBJ2-3 | TRBV15 | . | TGTGCCACCCGAAAGGTCGGACAGACCACAGATACGCAGTATTTT | CATRKVGQTTDTQYF
. | TRBJ1-1 | TRBV7-9 | . | TGTGCCAGCAGCTTCTACAGGGATTCGGGCACTGAAGCTTTCTTT | CASSFYRDSGTEAFF
. | TRBJ1-5 | TRBV29-1 | . | TGCAGCGCACTGGGACGAGCCAAGGCTCAGCCCCAGCATTTT | CSALGRAKAQPQHF
. | TRBJ2-4 | TRBV11-3 | few | TGTGCCAGCAGCTACCCTCCAGATAGAGGGGCCAAAAACATTCAGTACTTC | CASSYPPDRGAKNIQYF
. | TRBJ1-5 | TRBV7-8 | few | TGTGCCAGCAGCTTATCCAGGGTAGTTGAAAATCAGCCCCAGCATTTT | CASSLSRVVENQPQHF
. | TRBJ2-3 | TRBV6-4 | . | TGTGCCAGCAGTGAAGGCGGTTGGGGCACAGATACGCAGTATTTT | CASSEGGWGTDTQYF
. | TRBJ1-5 | TRBV2 | . | TGTGCCAGCAGTGAGCACAGCAATCAGCCCCAGCATTTT | CASSEHSNQPQHF
TRBD1 | TRBJ2-5 | TRBV4-1 | . | TGCGCCAGCAGCCAAGTGGGACAGGGTGGGCAGACCCAGTACTTC | CASSQVGQGGQTQYF
TRBD1 | TRBJ2-7 | TRBV20-1 | . | TGCAGTGCTAAGGACAGGGACGAGCAGTACTTC | CSAKDRDEQYF
TRBD1 | TRBJ2-3 | TRBV28 | . | TGTGCCAGCAGGACGGGACAGGGCACAGATACGCAGTATTTT | CASRTGQGTDTQYF
. | TRBJ2-7 | TRBV28 | . | TGTGCCAGCACCACTCCCTCCTACGAGCAGTACTTC | CASTTPSYEQYF
. | TRBJ2-5 | TRBV10-3 | . | TGTGCCATCAGTTCCCAAGAGACCCAGTACTTC | CAISSQETQYF
TRBD1 | TRBJ2-2 | TRBV7-9 | few | TGTGCCAGCAGCTCACAGGGGGGACCCGGGGAGCTGTTTTTT | CASSSQGGPGELFF
. | TRBJ2-1 | TRBV7-2 | few | TGTGCCAGCAGCTTGGGCCCCGGAGGCAATGAGCAGTTCTTC | CASSLGPGGNEQFF
. | TRBJ2-1 | TRBV7-2 | few | TGTGCCAGCAGTTTTGGGGGGACCCTTTTTAATGAGCAGTTCTTC | CASSFGGTLFNEQFF
. | TRBJ1-2 | TRBV5-6 | few | TGTGCCAGCAGCATGACAGCCTATGGCTACACCTTC | CASSMTAYGYTF
TRBD1 | TRBJ1-1 | TRBV7-9 | many | TGTGCCAGCAGCCCCGGGACAGGGAGGACCACTGAAGCTTTCTTT | CASSPGTGRTTEAFF
. | TRBJ2-7 | TRBV6-5 | . | TGTGCCAGCAGTTATCGGGGGGCGGAGGTGGACGAGCAGTACTTC | CASSYRGAEVDEQYF
. | TRBJ2-3 | TRBV18 | . | TGTGCCAGCTCACCATTATCGGGCGTCGGTTACACAGATACGCAGTATTTT | CASSPLSGVGYTDTQYF
. | TRBJ2-1 | TRBV4-2 | . | TGTGCCAGCAGCCGGAACAATGAGCAGTTCTTC | CASSRNNEQFF
. | TRBJ2-5 | TRBV5-4 | . | TGTGCCAGCAGCTTGGGAACAGAGACCCAAGAGACCCAGTACTTC | CASSLGTETQETQYF